These 25 T cell receptor beta chains were sequenced from one sample in a study of blood T cell repertoires in COVID-19 (dated by TCRdb to about 2020). Library preparation used the immunoSEQ multiplex PCR assay. TCRdb limited this immuneACCESS table to in-frame rearrangements with V and J called. A share of clones is missing; checked studies link under half to unresolved V genes, and the rest is unexplained. The sample yields about 200,000 clones; 85% to 90% were counted once. 5% to 6.5% of the sample is in the top ten clones. Sequenced material: peripheral blood. These receptors were obtained from a man older than 75 with acute or convalescent COVID-19.

The CDR3 here is CASSPTPTNEKLFF. The DNA for the CDR3 is TGTGCCAGCTCACCAACACCAACTAATGAAAAACTGTTTTTT. The J gene is TRBJ1-4, the V gene TRBV18; no firm D call. The germline V and J ends were trimmed by 2 bases and 0 bases, with 4 bases remaining between them. The germline V gene encodes CDR1 KGHSH and CDR2 LQKENI. This CDR3 has 14 residues. The variable domain in full, with the rest retrieved from reference TRBV18 and TRBJ1-4, is NAGVMQNPRHLVRRRGQEARLRCSPMKGHSHVYWYRQLPEEGLKFMVYLQKENIIDESGMPKERFSAEFPKEGPSILRIQQVVRGDSAAYFCASSPTPTNEKLFFGSGTQLSVL.

The rearrangement joins TRBV19 to TRBJ2-3; a possible D gene is TRBD2 (6 bases). Germline values: CDR1 LNHDA, CDR2 SQIVND (reference sequence). This CDR3 has 14 residues. V was trimmed by 7 bases and J by 5 bases, leaving 16 bases between them. CDR3 DNA sequence: TGTGCCAGTACCCAGGGAAGGCGGGAAGATACGCAGTATTTT. Its translation is CASTQGRREDTQYF.

The genes are TRBV5-1 and TRBJ2-1; 10 bases align to TRBD1. Germline assignment: CDR1 SGHRS and CDR2 YFSETQ. The CDR3 is 15 amino acids. J lost 8 bases, V lost 4 bases, and 9 bases had no gene match. CDR3 amino acids: CASSPNRDRGDEQFF. In DNA form, the CDR3 reads TGCGCCAGCAGCCCGAACCGGGACAGGGGCGATGAGCAGTTCTTC.

The chain carries TRBV5-6 and TRBJ2-4; 10 positions match TRBD1. This CDR3 is built from 17 residues. V shed 4 bases, J shed 3 bases, and the junction held 10 bases outside the gene matches. CDR1 and CDR2 from the germline V gene are SGHDT and YYEEEE. Written as DNA, the CDR3 is TGTGCCAGCAGCCAGACAGGGGGCGTGGGGGTCAAAAACATTCAGTACTTC. Amino acids: CASSQTGGVGVKNIQYF.

This chain uses TRBV24-1 with TRBJ2-1; 10 nucleotides line up with TRBD2. Germline CDR1 reads KGHDR; CDR2 reads SFDVKD. The CDR3 spans 15 residues. V dropped 5 bases and J dropped 7; count of bases not matched to a gene: 7. The CDR3: CATSGQREGRNEQFF. The CDR3 nucleotides are TGTGCCACCAGTGGCCAGCGGGAGGGCCGGAATGAGCAGTTCTTC.

The chain recombines TRBV6-2 or TRBV6-3 with TRBJ2-1; perhaps TRBD2 as D (6 bases). In germline, CDR1 is MNHEY, CDR2 SVGEGT. Trimming took off 1 base at V and 6 bases at J, with 16 bases between the two ends. This CDR3 comprises 16 residues. CDR3 bases: TGTGCCAGCAGTTACTACGGGAGCGCCCTAGGCAATGAGCAGTTCTTC. Residues: CASSYYGSALGNEQFF.

The genes are TRBV7-2 and TRBJ2-5, with 14 bases matching TRBD2. The CDR3 is 16 amino acids. The V segment lost 5 bases and the J segment 9 bases; nucleotides outside the gene matches: 11. Looked up from germline, CDR1 is SGHTA and CDR2 is FQGNSA. CDR3 sequence (DNA): TGTGCCAGCAGCAACCCCACGACTAGCGGGAGGGTAGCCCAGTACTTC. Its translation: CASSNPTTSGRVAQYF. The entire variable domain, with the rest obtained from reference TRBV7-2 and TRBJ2-5, is as follows: GAGVSQSPSNKVTEKGKDVELRCDPISGHTALYWYRQSLGQGLEFLIYFQGNSAPDKSGLPSDRFSAERTGGSVSTLTIQRTQQEDSAVYLCASSNPTTSGRVAQYFGPGTRLLVL.

The J gene is TRBJ2-7, the V gene TRBV10-3; D not certain. The CDR3 is made up of 14 amino acids. Germline CDR1 ENHRY, CDR2 SYGVKD. V was trimmed by 3 bases and J by 6 bases, leaving 15 bases between them. CDR3 loop: CAISDTDGLGEQYF. The CDR3 DNA follows: TGTGCCATCAGTGATACAGATGGGTTAGGCGAGCAGTACTTC.

This clone showed up just a few times. This chain links TRBV14 with TRBJ2-3, with 9 nucleotides matching TRBD1. Germline loops: CDR1 SGHDN, CDR2 FVKESK. The CDR3 length is 14 residues. The V and J ends lost 5 bases and 4 bases, in that order; junction bases with no gene match: 4. The DNA for the CDR3 is TGTGCCAGCAGCGTGGGACAGGGATCAGATACGCAGTATTTT. It translates to CASSVGQGSDTQYF.

This clone was picked up one time. This rearrangement joins TRBV5-1 to TRBJ1-5; tentatively, D is TRBD1 (6 bases). CDR1 is SGHRS and CDR2 is YFSETQ in the germline V gene. V was shortened by 3 bases and J by 2 bases, with 9 bases between the two germline ends. This CDR3 has 14 residues. The CDR3, as DNA: TGCGCCAGCAGCTCACAGGGAGGCAATCAGCCCCAGCATTTT. It is translated as CASSSQGGNQPQHF.

The chain couples TRBV3-1 (or the pseudogene TRBV3-2) to TRBJ1-1, with D hard to call. The CDR3 sequence is 15 residues long. Germline V CDR1 and CDR2: LGHDT, YNNKEL (reference sequence). Between the trimmed V and J ends, which lost 1 base and 5 bases, there was a span of 14 bases. The CDR3 loop is CASSQAPGGRTEAFF. The CDR3 DNA follows: TGTGCCAGCAGCCAAGCTCCAGGAGGGAGGACTGAAGCTTTCTTT.

The rearrangement uses TRBV29-1 and TRBJ2-3; 8 nucleotides agree with TRBD2. Per germline, CDR1 SQVTM and CDR2 ANQGSEA. This CDR3 comprises 16 residues. The V and J ends lost 3 bases and 3 bases, in that order; junction bases with no gene match: 11. The CDR3 region is CSVDFQRELGTDTQYF. The DNA for the CDR3 is TGCAGCGTTGATTTCCAGCGGGAGTTAGGTACAGATACGCAGTATTTT.

This clone was observed a few times. The chain recombines TRBV5-6 with TRBJ1-1; TRBD1 matches at 9 bases. Trimming cost V 2 bases and J 6 bases; bases outside gene matches: 11. Germline V gene lookup returns CDR1 SGHDT and CDR2 YYEEEE. CDR3 length: 16 residues. The CDR3 reads CASSLADRGLFAEAFF. CDR3 nucleotides: TGTGCCAGCAGCTTAGCTGACAGGGGGTTATTCGCTGAAGCTTTCTTT.

V and J are TRBV7-9 and TRBJ2-2; 9 bases agree with TRBD2. With V trimmed by 10 bases and J by 3 bases, 12 bases remained unmatched. This CDR3 comprises 16 residues. Germline CDR1 SEHNR, CDR2 FQNEAQ (reference sequence). This CDR3 reads CANSPGVAGDTGELFF. DNA for the CDR3: TGTGCCAACTCCCCGGGAGTAGCGGGGGACACCGGGGAGCTGTTTTTT.

The gene calls are TRBV3-1 (or the pseudogene TRBV3-2) and TRBJ1-4; tentatively, D is TRBD1 (5 bases). V shed 2 bases and J shed 3 bases, with 13 bases lying between them. Germline V gives CDR1 LGHDT, CDR2 YNNKEL (reference sequence). The CDR3 contains 16 residues. The CDR3 sequence is CASSQQKGRANEKLFF. The CDR3 DNA sequence: TGTGCCAGCAGCCAACAAAAGGGGAGGGCTAATGAAAAACTGTTTTTT.

This chain connects TRBV3-1 (or the pseudogene TRBV3-2) to TRBJ2-5, with TRBD1 matching 7 bases. J was trimmed by 2 bases and V by 4 bases; bases with no gene match: 13. Germline-derived CDR1 and CDR2 are LGHDT and YNNKEL (reference sequence). The CDR3 length is 17 residues. The CDR3 sequence: CASSPYVPGGWQETQYF. DNA for the CDR3: TGTGCCAGCAGCCCATACGTCCCAGGGGGTTGGCAAGAGACCCAGTACTTC.

This clone was found once. The chain links TRBV7-3 to TRBJ2-1, with TRBD2 identical over 11 bases. The CDR3 consists of 13 residues. Trimming removed 4 bases from V and 10 bases from J; junction bases left unmatched: 3. The germline V gene has CDR1 SGHTA and CDR2 FQGTGA. CDR3 residues: CASSSRLAGEQFF. The CDR3 nucleotides read TGTGCCAGCAGCTCGAGACTAGCGGGAGAGCAGTTCTTC.

The rearrangement uses TRBV9 and TRBJ2-7, with 7 nucleotides matching TRBD1. Germline trimming cut 4 bases from V and 0 bases from J; bases unmatched to any gene: 7. Germline-derived CDR1 and CDR2 are SGDLS and YYNGEE. CDR3 length equals 15 residues. CDR3 loop: CASSPGTDDSYEQYV. The CDR3 DNA is TGTGCCAGCAGCCCCGGGACAGATGACTCCTACGAGCAGTACGTC.

The rearrangement uses TRBV19 and TRBJ1-2, with D possibly being TRBD1 (6 bases). CDR1 LNHDA and CDR2 SQIVND come from the germline V gene (reference sequence). Trimming shortened V by 4 bases and J by 0 bases, and 15 bases separated the two germline ends. This CDR3 is 16 amino acids long. As DNA, the CDR3 is TGTGCCAGTAGTAGAATGGGACAACGAACTAACTATGGCTACACCTTC. Protein: CASSRMGQRTNYGYTF.

The chain is built from TRBV19 and TRBJ1-5; 7 bases map to TRBD1. The CDR3 length is 14 residues. V lost 6 bases and J lost 2; bases outside the gene matches: 4. The germline gives CDR1 LNHDA, CDR2 SQIVND (reference sequence). CDR3 sequence (DNA): TGTGCCAGTAGCGAAACAGGGGGCAATCAGCCCCAGCATTTT. It specifies CASSETGGNQPQHF.

This sequence joins TRBV14 and TRBJ2-6; D remains unclear. Germline V gives CDR1 SGHDN, CDR2 FVKESK. Trimming cost V 4 bases and J 0 bases, with 7 bases left between them. The CDR3 runs 15 residues. CDR3 sequence: CASSLHLSGANVLTF. Written as DNA, the CDR3 is TGTGCCAGCAGCCTACACCTCTCTGGGGCCAACGTCCTGACTTTC. Full variable domain (outside the CDR3, taken from reference TRBV14 and TRBJ2-6): EAGVTQFPSHSVIEKGQTVTLRCDPISGHDNLYWYRRVMGKEIKFLLHFVKESKQDESGMPNNRFLAERTGGTYSTLKVQPAELEDSGVYFCASSLHLSGANVLTFGAGSRLTVL.

The chain combines TRBV19 with TRBJ1-5, with a weak D call TRBD1 (5 bases). Germline CDR1 is LNHDA and CDR2 is SQIVND (reference sequence). Trimming left V 3 bases short and J 3 bases short, with 9 bases between. CDR3 length: 14 amino acids. CDR3: CASSIQGLNQPQHF. CDR3 coding DNA: TGTGCCAGTAGTATTCAGGGTCTCAATCAGCCCCAGCATTTT.

This clone was detected ten times or more. The chain is built from TRBV15 and TRBJ1-5; no clear D. The V end was cut by 0 bases, the J end by 0 bases, with 6 bases between. This CDR3 is built from 15 residues. Germline assignment: CDR1 LNHNV and CDR2 YYDKDF (reference sequence). CDR3 region: CATSRDPHSNQPQHF. The CDR3 nucleotides read TGTGCCACCAGCAGAGATCCCCATAGCAATCAGCCCCAGCATTTT.

This chain links TRBV24-1 with TRBJ2-7, with 7 positions matching TRBD1. Germline V CDR1 and CDR2: KGHDR, SFDVKD. CDR3 length equals 14 residues. V lost 12 bases, J lost 0 bases, and 10 bases stayed unmatched. The CDR3 DNA is TGTGCCTCCACGGACAGGCAGAGCTCCTACGAGCAGTACGTC. Its protein is CASTDRQSSYEQYV.

This chain uses TRBV14 with TRBJ2-3; maybe TRBD2 (5 bases). The CDR3 loop spans 15 amino acids. The germline CDR1 and CDR2 sequences are SGHDN and FVKESK. The V gene lost 4 bases and the J gene lost 3 bases, with 14 bases spanning the gap. CDR3 loop: CASSPSGSATDTQYF. The CDR3 region has the DNA TGTGCCAGCAGCCCCAGCGGTTCGGCGACAGATACGCAGTATTTT. Based on the CDR3 plus reference TRBV14 and TRBJ2-3, the full variable domain is EAGVTQFPSHSVIEKGQTVTLRCDPISGHDNLYWYRRVMGKEIKFLLHFVKESKQDESGMPNNRFLAERTGGTYSTLKVQPAELEDSGVYFCASSPSGSATDTQYFGPGTRLTVL.